The rows below give T cell receptor beta chains drawn from one sample of a study of cytomegalovirus exposure and HLA in healthy donors. TCRdb keeps only in-frame clones here, not all; method: immunoSEQ multiplex PCR. The table includes around 190,000 clones, roughly 85% detected once. Sequencing was done on a sample of PBMCs. The receptors stem from a woman aged 40 to 50 in good health and CMV-seronegative. Each CDR3 is given with its conserved first and last residue. A D gene is named only where the DNA matches it firmly. Clone size is shown for a subset of rows, as once, few, many or a class of expanded clone.

J: TRBJ2-7; size: few; V: TRBV28; D: TRBD1; length: 12; CDR3: CASRGQVLEQYF; DNA: TGTGCCAGCAGGGGACAGGTTCTCGAGCAGTACTTC
J: TRBJ2-1; size: .; V: TRBV11-3; D: TRBD2; length: 17; CDR3: CASSPRGVGGGAGEQFF; DNA: TGTGCCAGCAGCCCCCGAGGGGTGGGCGGGGGGGCAGGCGAGCAGTTCTTC
J: TRBJ2-1; size: .; V: TRBV5-1; D: .; length: 15; CDR3: CASSPTRGGYNEQFF; DNA: TGCGCCAGCAGCCCGACCCGGGGTGGTTACAATGAGCAGTTCTTC
J: TRBJ1-6; size: .; V: TRBV7-3; D: .; length: 14; CDR3: CASSSMGTNSPLHF; DNA: TGTGCCAGCAGCTCCATGGGGACAAATTCACCCCTCCACTTT
J: TRBJ2-7; size: .; V: TRBV7-2; D: TRBD1; length: 15; CDR3: CASSLDHRGTGEQYF; DNA: TGTGCCAGCAGCTTAGATCACAGGGGGACGGGCGAGCAGTACTTC
J: TRBJ1-3; size: .; V: TRBV11-3; D: .; length: 15; CDR3: CASSHRTAPGNTIYF; DNA: TGTGCCAGCAGCCATCGGACAGCCCCTGGAAACACCATATATTTT
J: TRBJ1-5; size: .; V: TRBV6-5; D: .; length: 13; CDR3: CASRAGGNQPQHF; DNA: TGTGCCAGCAGAGCAGGGGGCAATCAGCCCCAGCATTTT
J: TRBJ2-1; size: .; V: TRBV5-6; D: .; length: 16; CDR3: CASSRRGGWSYNEQFF; DNA: TGTGCCAGCAGCCGAAGGGGGGGCTGGTCCTACAATGAGCAGTTCTTC
J: TRBJ1-4; size: .; V: TRBV28; D: .; length: 13; CDR3: CASTLGQNEKLFF; DNA: TGTGCCAGCACCCTAGGACAGAATGAAAAACTGTTTTTT
J: TRBJ1-4; size: .; V: TRBV4-2; D: .; length: 15; CDR3: CASSQARTENEKLFF; DNA: TGTGCCAGCAGCCAAGCGCGGACAGAAAATGAAAAACTGTTTTTT
J: TRBJ2-7; size: .; V: TRBV9; D: TRBD2; length: 15; CDR3: CASSVEVAGSGEQYF; DNA: TGTGCCAGCAGCGTAGAGGTAGCGGGATCGGGCGAGCAGTACTTC
J: TRBJ2-5; size: .; V: TRBV5-4; D: TRBD2; length: 14; CDR3: CASSLTSVRETQYF; DNA: TGTGCCAGCAGCTTGACTAGCGTTAGAGAGACCCAGTACTTC
J: TRBJ2-1; size: .; V: TRBV2; D: TRBD2; length: 16; CDR3: CASSGYLAGGRNEQFF; DNA: TGTGCCAGCAGTGGATACCTAGCGGGGGGGAGGAATGAGCAGTTCTTC
J: TRBJ2-3; size: .; V: TRBV11-3; D: TRBD2; length: 16; CDR3: CASSLLLATGGDTQYF; DNA: TGTGCCAGCAGCCTATTGCTGGCGACGGGAGGAGATACGCAGTATTTT
J: TRBJ1-1; size: .; V: TRBV10-2; D: .; length: 15; CDR3: CASTGGTGLNTEAFF; DNA: TGCGCCAGCACGGGGGGGACGGGCCTGAACACTGAAGCTTTCTTT
J: TRBJ2-5; size: .; V: TRBV10-2; D: TRBD2; length: 17; CDR3: CASSRTQTSGGQETQYF; DNA: TGCGCCAGCAGTAGAACCCAGACTAGCGGGGGACAAGAGACCCAGTACTTC
J: TRBJ1-2; size: many; V: TRBV7-9; D: .; length: 13; CDR3: CASSLLPSEGYTF; DNA: TGTGCCAGCAGCTTACTGCCCTCGGAGGGCTACACCTTC
J: TRBJ1-1; size: .; V: TRBV10-3; D: .; length: 16; CDR3: CAIRRGGEGMNTEAFF; DNA: TGTGCCATCAGAAGGGGTGGGGAGGGGATGAACACTGAAGCTTTCTTT
J: TRBJ1-6; size: .; V: TRBV25-1; D: .; length: 12; CDR3: CASRAGNSPLHF; DNA: TGTGCCAGCAGGGCAGGGAATTCACCCCTCCACTTT
J: TRBJ2-7; size: once; V: TRBV18; D: .; length: 16; CDR3: CASSTGGALAGYEQYF; DNA: TGTGCCAGCTCTACAGGGGGCGCGCTAGCGGGGTACGAGCAGTACTTC
J: TRBJ1-5; size: .; V: TRBV6-5; D: .; length: 15; CDR3: CASSPGVGGNQPQHF; DNA: TGTGCCAGCAGCCCCGGGGTGGGCGGCAATCAGCCCCAGCATTTT
J: TRBJ2-1; size: .; V: TRBV9; D: .; length: 14; CDR3: CASSVGGTSQEQFF; DNA: TGTGCCAGCAGCGTAGGAGGAACGTCCCAAGAGCAGTTCTTC
J: TRBJ2-3; size: few; V: TRBV5-5; D: TRBD2; length: 17; CDR3: CASSLSSGPLPPDTQYF; DNA: TGTGCCAGCAGCTTGTCTAGCGGCCCTCTACCACCAGATACGCAGTATTTT
J: TRBJ2-7; size: .; V: TRBV9; D: .; length: 16; CDR3: CASSPPGLPPGYEQYF; DNA: TGTGCCAGCAGCCCTCCGGGACTCCCACCTGGCTACGAGCAGTACTTC
J: TRBJ2-3; size: .; V: TRBV6-5; D: TRBD1; length: 14; CDR3: CASSWGQEGDTQYF; DNA: TGTGCCAGCAGTTGGGGACAGGAGGGAGATACGCAGTATTTT
J: TRBJ1-5; size: .; V: TRBV6-6; D: .; length: 15; CDR3: CASSRNGFSNQPQHF; DNA: TGTGCCAGCTCAAGGAACGGGTTTAGCAATCAGCCCCAGCATTTT
J: TRBJ2-7; size: once; V: TRBV7-2; D: TRBD1; length: 13; CDR3: CASSPRTGSEQYF; DNA: TGTGCCAGCAGCCCCCGGACAGGGAGCGAGCAGTACTTC